One T cell receptor (beta chain) is described in this entry. Its antigen is as yet unknown. This entry belongs to a study of cytomegalovirus exposure and HLA in healthy donors. The CDR3 covers 15 residues. The germline gives CDR1 SGHNT, CDR2 YYREEE (reference sequence). The junction had 0 bases not matched to a gene; V was cut back by 2 bases and J by 0 bases. Notes on the study in general: A list of roughly 160 TCR beta chains associated with cytomegalovirus was given. Analyses of presence and absence presupposed an approximately uniform sequencing depth across donors.

PCR amplification relied on 60 Vbeta primers (plus 13 Jbeta primers). The table came from immunoSEQ multiplex PCR; TCRdb's copy has only in-frame clones and leaves some out. The sample lists around 200,000 clones, roughly four fifths occurring once. Nominally healthy donors provided the samples, though records likely missed some immune exposures. Sequencing was performed on PBMCs. The chain joins TRBV5-4 to TRBJ1-5; 9 bases match TRBD1. This TCR was sampled from a man aged 50-59 years in good health and CMV-seronegative. The DNA of the CDR3 is TGTGCCAGCAGCTTACAGGGGGCTAGCAATCAGCCCCAGCATTTT. It specifies CASSLQGASNQPQHF. Based on the CDR3 plus reference TRBV5-4 and TRBJ1-5, the full variable domain is ETGVTQSPTHLIKTRGQQVTLRCSSQSGHNTVSWYQQALGQGPQFIFQYYREEENGRGNFPPRFSGLQFPNYSSELNVNALELDDSALYLCASSLQGASNQPQHFGDGTRLSIL.